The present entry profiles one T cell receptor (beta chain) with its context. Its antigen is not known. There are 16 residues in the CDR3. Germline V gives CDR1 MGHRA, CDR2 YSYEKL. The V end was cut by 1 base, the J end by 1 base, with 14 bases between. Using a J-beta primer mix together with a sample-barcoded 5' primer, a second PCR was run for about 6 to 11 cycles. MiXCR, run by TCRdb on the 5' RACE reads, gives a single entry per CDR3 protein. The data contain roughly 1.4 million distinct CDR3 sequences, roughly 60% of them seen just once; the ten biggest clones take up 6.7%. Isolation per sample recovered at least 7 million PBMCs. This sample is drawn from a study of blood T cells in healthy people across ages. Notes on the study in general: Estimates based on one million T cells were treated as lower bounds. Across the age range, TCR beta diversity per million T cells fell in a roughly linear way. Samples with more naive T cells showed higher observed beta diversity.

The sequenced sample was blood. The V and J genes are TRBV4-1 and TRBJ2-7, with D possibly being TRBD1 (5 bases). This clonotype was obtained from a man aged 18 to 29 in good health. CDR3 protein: CASSQVAGSPSYEQYF. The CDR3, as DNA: TGCGCCAGCAGCCAAGTCGCAGGGTCCCCTTCCTACGAGCAGTACTTC.